A single sample is the source of the 22 T cell receptor beta chains below, sequenced in a study of tumor-infiltrating lymphocytes in localized non-small cell lung cancer. Repertoires were generated with immunoSEQ multiplex PCR, while TCRdb's copy carries only in-frame clones and drops some. This sample carries 15,000 to 20,000 clones, about three quarters of them seen once, and the ten largest clones take under 6.5%. The sequenced material came from lung tumor tissue. Receptors were obtained from a human donor with non-small cell lung cancer.

The rearrangement links TRBV10-3 to TRBJ2-6; TRBD1 or TRBD2 may be the D gene (5 bases each). CDR1 and CDR2 from the germline V gene are ENHRY and SYGVKD. Trimming pared 6 bases from V and 1 base from J, leaving 13 bases between. This CDR3 contains 16 residues. Here the CDR3 DNA reads TGTGCCATCAGCCGGGACGGGAAATCTGGGGCCAACGTCCTGACTTTC. Protein product: CAISRDGKSGANVLTF.

This clone was seen only a few times. CDR3 DNA sequence: TGCGCCAGCAGCTTGGTGCCCCTGGGGTACGAGCAGTACTTC. This gives the protein CASSLVPLGYEQYF. The chain links TRBV5-1 to TRBJ2-7; D not certain. Germline-derived CDR1 and CDR2 are SGHRS and YFSETQ. Trimming pared 0 bases from V and 4 bases from J, leaving 11 bases between. CDR3 length equals 14 residues. Full variable domain (rest looked up from reference TRBV5-1 and TRBJ2-7): KAGVTQTPRYLIKTRGQQVTLSCSPISGHRSVSWYQQTPGQGLQFLFEYFSETQRNKGNFPGRFSGRQFSNSRSEMNVSTLELGDSALYLCASSLVPLGYEQYFGPGTRLTVT.

This rearrangement joins TRBV19 to TRBJ1-5, with D perhaps TRBD1 (5 bases). CDR3 length: 14 amino acids. The V and J ends lost 0 bases and 8 bases respectively, with 11 bases between them. Germline-derived CDR1 and CDR2 are LNHDA and SQIVND (reference sequence). The DNA for the CDR3 is TGTGCCAGTAGTATAGATTTCGAGGGGAAGCCCCAGCATTTT. Protein: CASSIDFEGKPQHF.

The chain couples TRBV7-9 to TRBJ2-3; the match to TRBD1 covers 9 bases. CDR1 is SEHNR and CDR2 is FQNEAQ in the germline V gene (reference sequence). The CDR3 sequence is 17 residues long. After removal of 5 bases from V and 1 base from J, the junction contained 10 bases not matched to a gene. DNA of the CDR3: TGTGCCAGCAGCAGAGGAGGACAGGGGACGCGCACAGATACGCAGTATTTT. Its translation: CASSRGGQGTRTDTQYF.

This chain joins TRBV6-1 and TRBJ2-1, with a tentative D call TRBD1 (9 bases). The CDR3 consists of 15 residues. V lost 5 bases and J lost 8, with 19 bases in between. Germline V gene lookup returns CDR1 MNHNS and CDR2 SASEGT. Here the CDR3 reads CASSKGTGRGDEQFF. DNA of the CDR3: TGTGCCAGCAGTAAAGGGACAGGGCGGGGGGATGAGCAGTTCTTC.

This clone has more than one count but fewer than ten. The rearrangement links TRBV30 to TRBJ1-5; no firm D call. This CDR3 comprises 13 residues. CDR1 is GTSNPN, CDR2 SVGIG, per germline (reference sequence). V was shortened by 3 bases and J by 7 bases, with 13 bases between the two germline ends. For the CDR3, the DNA is TGTGCCTGGAGCACAGAGGTAGGCCAGCCCCAGCATTTT. It specifies CAWSTEVGQPQHF.

V gene TRBV9 combines with J gene TRBJ2-3; TRBD2 aligns across 7 bases. J lost 0 bases, V lost 3 bases, and 7 bases had no gene match. Germline values: CDR1 SGDLS, CDR2 YYNGEE. The CDR3 runs to 16 residues. The CDR3: CASSAGGRYSTDTQYF. The CDR3 nucleotides read TGTGCCAGCAGCGCCGGCGGGAGATACAGCACAGATACGCAGTATTTT.

This chain uses TRBV10-2 with TRBJ2-1; 9 positions agree with TRBD2. CDR3 length equals 17 residues. From germline, CDR1 is WSHSY and CDR2 SAAADI. Trimming at V came to 10 bases and at J to 3 bases, leaving 16 bases not matched to a gene. The CDR3 nucleotides are TGCGCCATCTCGGGGGCGCTAGCGGGATACCTCTACAATGAGCAGTTCTTC. Protein sequence: CAISGALAGYLYNEQFF.

V is TRBV12-2 and J is TRBJ2-3; the table's D call TRBD2 went unverified against the DNA. TRBV12-2 is marked as a pseudogene. The CDR3 spans 20 residues. The CDR3 DNA follows: TGTGCAAGTCGCTTACTACGGGCCTTCCGGGGGGCCACGAGCACAGATACGCAGTATTTT. Translated, it gives CASRLLRAFRGATSTDTQYF.

The chain recombines TRBV6-1 with TRBJ1-2; 8 bases align to TRBD1. V shed 8 bases, J shed 8 bases, and the junction held 10 bases outside the gene matches. CDR1 is MNHNS, CDR2 SASEGT, per germline. This CDR3 spans 13 amino acids. CDR3 sequence (DNA): TGTGCCAGCCGATCCGACAGGGGAAGAGGCTACACCTTC. Translated, it gives CASRSDRGRGYTF.

The chain couples TRBV19 to TRBJ1-6; 9 bases fit TRBD1. CDR1 is LNHDA, CDR2 SQIVND, per germline (reference sequence). V lost 5 bases to trimming and J lost 10 bases; unmatched junction nucleotides: 9. The CDR3 contains 15 residues. This chain's CDR3 is CASSVGQGWESPLHF. CDR3 DNA: TGTGCCAGTAGTGTGGGACAGGGATGGGAGTCACCCCTCCACTTT.

Points on this clone: This sample also contains other DNA sequences that code for the same CDR3. The J gene is TRBJ2-7, the V gene TRBV29-1; the D is unclear. This CDR3 is built from 11 residues. The germline gives CDR1 SQVTM, CDR2 ANQGSEA. V was shortened by 6 bases and J by 0 bases, with 6 bases between the two germline ends. The CDR3 nucleotides read TGCAGCGTGTGGGACTCCTACGAGCAGTACTTC. Protein product: CSVWDSYEQYF.

The chain links TRBV19 to TRBJ2-7; 7 bases agree with TRBD2. The CDR3 is 14 residues long. CDR1 LNHDA and CDR2 SQIVND come from the germline V gene (reference sequence). V lost 5 bases to trimming and J lost 2 bases; unmatched junction nucleotides: 6. CDR3 coding DNA: TGTGCCAGTAGTTCTAGACTAGCCACCTACGAGCAGTACTTC. Translation: CASSSRLATYEQYF.

V and J are TRBV7-8 and TRBJ2-7, with 9 bases matching TRBD2. This CDR3 has 16 amino acids. V trimming: 1 base; J trimming: 7 bases; junction bases outside the gene matches: 11. Looked up from germline, CDR1 is SGHVS and CDR2 is FQNEAQ. The CDR3: CASSLEAGGPLGEQYF. CDR3 in DNA: TGTGCCAGCAGCTTAGAGGCGGGAGGGCCTCTTGGGGAGCAGTACTTC.

This chain joins TRBV5-5 and TRBJ2-5; possibly TRBD1 for D (6 bases). The CDR3 is 14 residues long. CDR1 and CDR2 from the germline V gene are SGHKS and YYEKEE (reference sequence). The ends were cut back, 0 bases at V and 2 bases at J, with 8 bases in the middle. The CDR3 DNA reads TGTGCCAGCAGCTTGGTGGGGGCACAAGAGACCCAGTACTTC. Encoded protein: CASSLVGAQETQYF.

J is TRBJ2-7 and V is TRBV10-2, with TRBD2 matching 13 bases. The CDR3 is made up of 16 amino acids. V shed 3 bases and J 7 bases; nucleotides not matched to a gene: 9. From germline, CDR1 is WSHSY and CDR2 SAAADI. DNA of the CDR3: TGCGCCAGCAGTGAACGTAGGACTAGCGGGGGTCGAGAGCAGTACTTC. It specifies CASSERRTSGGREQYF.

This chain uses TRBV19 with TRBJ1-5; 10 nucleotides align to TRBD1. This CDR3 is built from 15 residues. V gave up 1 base and J gave up 7 bases; unmatched junction bases: 4. CDR1 and CDR2 from the germline V gene are LNHDA and SQIVND (reference sequence). The CDR3 DNA reads TGTGCCAGTAGTATAGGCGACAGGGGGCTCCAGCCCCAGCATTTT. Encoded protein: CASSIGDRGLQPQHF.

This chain links TRBV5-1 with TRBJ2-7; 8 bases map to TRBD1. CDR1 is SGHRS, CDR2 YFSETQ, per germline. The CDR3 runs to 17 residues. Unmatched junction bases numbered 12, after V lost 2 bases and J lost 2 bases. The CDR3 DNA is TGCGCCAGCAGCTTCCGCCCCACGACAGGGGACACCTACGAGCAGTACTTC. It yields the protein CASSFRPTTGDTYEQYF.

In its sample, this clone was seen a few times. The chain is built from TRBV7-7 and TRBJ1-1; 7 bases match TRBD1. The CDR3 has 16 amino acids. After removal of 4 bases from V and 0 bases from J, the junction contained 8 bases not matched to a gene. The germline V gene encodes CDR1 SSHAT and CDR2 FNYEAQ (reference sequence). The CDR3 region has the DNA TGTGCCAGCAGCTCTTCGACAGGGCGGATGAACACTGAAGCTTTCTTT. Encoded protein: CASSSSTGRMNTEAFF.

This clone has only one observation. J is TRBJ2-2 and V is TRBV15; D not certain. V was cut by 1 base and J by 4 bases, with 7 bases left in between. The CDR3 length is 14 residues. Germline-derived CDR1 and CDR2 are LNHNV and YYDKDF (reference sequence). DNA of the CDR3: TGTGCCACCAGCAGAGTTTACTTCACCGGGGAGCTGTTTTTT. It encodes CATSRVYFTGELFF.

The V and J genes are TRBV4-2 and TRBJ1-2; unclear D gene. Trimming took off 1 base at V and 2 bases at J, with 11 bases between the two ends. Germline lookup yields CDR1 LGHNA and CDR2 YNFKEQ. The CDR3 loop spans 15 amino acids. The CDR3 region has the DNA TGTGCCAGCAGCCAAGTCGAGGGCGGAAACTATGGCTACACCTTC. Its translation is CASSQVEGGNYGYTF.

V gene TRBV6-6 combines with J gene TRBJ1-5; unclear D gene. There are 13 residues in the CDR3. Germline V gene data show CDR1 as MNHNY and CDR2 as SVGAGI (reference sequence). Trimming left V 2 bases short and J 7 bases short, with 9 bases between. This CDR3 is CASSYVLQQPQHF. The CDR3 DNA reads TGTGCCAGCAGTTACGTCCTACAACAGCCCCAGCATTTT.